The 14 T cell receptor beta chains below were found in one sample sequenced in a study of blood T cell repertoires in COVID-19. The assay was immunoSEQ multiplex PCR, and TCRdb's table has in-frame clones only and misses some. The sample includes about 210,000 clones, roughly nine tenths of them seen just once. Material: peripheral blood. The receptors were sampled from a woman between 65 and 79 years old with acute or convalescent COVID-19.

The chain combines TRBV5-1 with TRBJ1-2; D is undetermined. Deletions cut 3 bases from V and 8 bases from J, with 14 bases between. Per germline, CDR1 SGHRS and CDR2 YFSETQ. This CDR3 is built from 13 residues. This chain's CDR3 is CASSSSLNEGYTF. CDR3 sequence (DNA): TGCGCCAGCAGCTCTTCCCTGAACGAGGGCTACACCTTC.

This clone was seen a few times. The chain links TRBV3-1 (or the pseudogene TRBV3-2) to TRBJ2-2, with D perhaps TRBD1 (8 bases). Trimming removed 4 bases from V and 5 bases from J, with 20 bases in between. The germline CDR1 and CDR2 sequences are LGHDT and YNNKEL (reference sequence). The CDR3 is 17 residues long. The chain's CDR3 is CASSPRRGTGSTGELFF. The CDR3 DNA reads as TGTGCCAGCAGCCCGAGGCGGGGGACAGGCTCAACCGGGGAGCTGTTTTTT.

The chain links TRBV11-3 to TRBJ2-1; D not resolved. Germline lookup yields CDR1 SGHNT and CDR2 YENEEA. V lost 1 base, J lost 9 bases, and 4 bases lay in between. The CDR3 length is 11 residues. In nucleotides, the CDR3 is TGTGCCAGCAGCTTAGTAGCTGAGCAGTTCTTC. Protein sequence: CASSLVAEQFF. The complete variable domain, with remaining parts taken from reference TRBV11-3 and TRBJ2-1, reads EAGVVQSPRYKIIEKKQPVAFWCNPISGHNTLYWYLQNLGQGPELLIRYENEEAVDDSQLPKDRFSAERLKGVDSTLKIQPAELGDSAVYLCASSLVAEQFFGPGTRLTVL.

This clone was detected once. The chain couples TRBV15 to TRBJ1-2, with D maybe TRBD1 (6 bases). The CDR3 runs to 15 residues. From germline, CDR1 is LNHNV and CDR2 YYDKDF (reference sequence). With 3 bases removed from V and 5 bases from J, the gap between germline ends came to 16 bases. The CDR3 reads CATSSGTGRVYGYTF. DNA of the CDR3: TGTGCCACCAGCAGTGGAACAGGGAGGGTGTATGGCTACACCTTC.

Only one count was recorded for this clone. This chain connects TRBV4-3 to TRBJ1-3; D may be TRBD1 (6 bases). V lost 0 bases, J lost 2 bases, and 8 bases lay in between. Germline V lookup: CDR1 LGHNA, CDR2 YSLEER. The CDR3 has 15 amino acids. Here the CDR3 DNA reads TGCGCCAGCAGCCAAGAAACAGGGCCTGGAAACACCATATATTTT. It translates to CASSQETGPGNTIYF.

The sample holds a few counts of this clone. This chain uses TRBV4-2 with TRBJ2-1, with D tentatively TRBD1 (5 bases). Germline values: CDR1 LGHNA, CDR2 YNFKEQ. This CDR3 spans 14 amino acids. V gave up 0 bases and J gave up 10 bases, with 13 bases separating them. For the CDR3, the DNA is TGTGCCAGCAGCCAAGACCTTCAGGGTAGGGAGCAGTTCTTC. It encodes CASSQDLQGREQFF.

This sequence joins TRBV12-3 or TRBV12-4 and TRBJ2-7, with D perhaps matching TRBD2 (5 bases). V was clipped by 2 bases and J by 7 bases, with 9 bases between them. This CDR3 comprises 12 residues. CDR3 bases: TGTGCCAGCAGTTTATGGTCGGGGGAGCAGTACTTC. Encoded protein: CASSLWSGEQYF.

This sequence joins TRBV6-2 or TRBV6-3 and TRBJ2-6, with D perhaps TRBD2 (5 bases). V was shortened by 6 bases and J by 0 bases, with 21 bases between the two germline ends. The germline gives CDR1 MNHEY, CDR2 SVGEGT. The CDR3 loop spans 19 amino acids. The CDR3 DNA is TGTGCCAGCAGCCTCTACCCGACGAGGGCACTCTCTGGGGCCAACGTCCTGACTTTC. Its translation is CASSLYPTRALSGANVLTF.

The CDR3 DNA sequence: TGTGCCAGCAGCTTAGTTAAGGGACAACTAGCCAAAAACATTCAGTACTTC. The encoded protein is CASSLVKGQLAKNIQYF. The chain carries TRBV11-2 and TRBJ2-4; D might be TRBD1 (6 bases). Germline V gene data show CDR1 as SGHAT and CDR2 as FQNNGV. The CDR3 contains 17 residues. V lost 1 base and J lost 0, with 13 bases in between.

V and J are TRBV18 and TRBJ2-3, with 10 bases identical to TRBD2. The length of the CDR3 is 15 residues. Germline assignment: CDR1 KGHSH and CDR2 LQKENI. V shed 2 bases and J 1 base; nucleotides not matched to a gene: 0. The CDR3 nucleotides read TGTGCCAGCTCACCAAGCGGGAGGGGCACAGATACGCAGTATTTT. Protein: CASSPSGRGTDTQYF. Drawing the rest from reference TRBV18 and TRBJ2-3, the complete variable domain is NAGVMQNPRHLVRRRGQEARLRCSPMKGHSHVYWYRQLPEEGLKFMVYLQKENIIDESGMPKERFSAEFPKEGPSILRIQQVVRGDSAAYFCASSPSGRGTDTQYFGPGTRLTVL.

The table lists this clone with a count of one. The gene calls are TRBV5-1 and TRBJ1-2, with TRBD1 matching over 7 bases. Germline V gives CDR1 SGHRS, CDR2 YFSETQ. There are 13 residues in the CDR3. Losses at the gene ends were 0 bases for V and 7 bases for J; bases not matched to a gene: 3. The CDR3 bases are TGCGCCAGCAGCTTGGGGACAGGTGGTGGCTACACCTTC. This gives the protein CASSLGTGGGYTF.

The chain has TRBV4-1 and TRBJ1-6; 8 nucleotides line up with TRBD1. V lost 4 bases and J lost 7; bases outside the gene matches: 6. This CDR3 has 15 amino acids. The germline V gene has CDR1 MGHRA and CDR2 YSYEKL. CDR3 amino acids: CASSPTGVGNSPLHF. The DNA for the CDR3 is TGCGCCAGCAGCCCGACAGGGGTTGGGAATTCACCCCTCCACTTT.

This sequence joins TRBV28 and TRBJ1-2; possible D gene TRBD1, 5 bases. This CDR3 region has 16 residues. Germline V gene lookup returns CDR1 MDHEN and CDR2 SYDVKM. V was shortened by 3 bases and J by 0 bases, with 14 bases between the two germline ends. CDR3 sequence: CASSFPTGRANYGYTF. As DNA, the CDR3 is TGTGCCAGCAGTTTCCCCACAGGACGAGCTAACTATGGCTACACCTTC.

J is TRBJ1-5 and V is TRBV6-1; a possible D gene is TRBD1 (5 bases). This CDR3 spans 15 amino acids. V dropped 1 base and J dropped 4 bases, with 11 bases sitting between them. From germline, CDR1 is MNHNS and CDR2 SASEGT. CDR3 sequence (DNA): TGTGCCAGCAGTGAAGTCATGGGGGGTAATCAGCCCCAGCATTTT. As protein: CASSEVMGGNQPQHF.